This entry features one T cell receptor beta chain sequence. Its specificity is unknown. The sample originates from a study of cytomegalovirus exposure and HLA in healthy donors. Whole-study context: A later analysis reported the roughly 130 validation repertoires used the same platform as the 550 to 800 first-cohort repertoires. Study observations and caveats: CMV antigen specificity of a few CMV-associated chains was confirmed in vitro. In the 120 or so validation repertoires, just under 95% of cluster scores exceeded 0, per a later analysis.

The donors were members of the validation cohort comprising over 90 subjects, separate from the approximately 670-subject first cohort. TCRdb's table, derived via immunoSEQ multiplex PCR, lists solely in-frame clones and lacks some. Of 150,000 to 200,000 clones in the sample, approximately 87% were seen once. Sequencing was done on a sample of PBMCs. This TCR was sampled from a woman in her twenties or thirties in good health and CMV-seronegative.

CDR3 sequence reads: CASSTTGTGYSGYTF. The DNA of the CDR3 is TGTGCCAGCAGTACAACCGGGACAGGGTACTCCGGCTACACCTTC. This rearrangement joins TRBV27 to TRBJ1-2; 9 bases line up with TRBD1. CDR3 length: 15 amino acids. The germline gives CDR1 MNHEY, CDR2 SMNVEV (reference sequence). Losses at the gene ends were 5 bases for V and 8 bases for J; bases not matched to a gene: 12.